Below are 11 T cell receptor beta chains sequenced from a single sample in a study of CD8 T cells in ankylosing spondylitis. Via MiXCR, TCRdb re-called the 5' RACE reads, giving one row per CDR3 protein. The table has 36,000 or so distinct CDR3 sequences, 4.5% to 6% seen once; the top ten hold 9.5% to 15%. The source material was blood, either unsorted or a sorted T cell fraction (not recorded which). All receptors come from a male donor with ankylosing spondylitis or in good health (not recorded which).

This clonotype was seen many times. The V and J genes are TRBV4-1 and TRBJ2-3, with 9 bases aligning to TRBD2. Germline V lookup: CDR1 MGHRA, CDR2 YSYEKL. Trimming removed 4 bases from V and 3 bases from J; junction bases left unmatched: 11. There are 17 residues in the CDR3. The DNA of the CDR3 is TGCGCCAGCAGCCGCAGCCCCGCGGGGGGGGAGACAGATACGCAGTATTTT. This sequence encodes CASSRSPAGGETDTQYF.

This clonotype was counted ten times or more. This chain uses TRBV5-1 with TRBJ2-5; D unresolved. V shed 6 bases and J shed 1 base, with 10 bases lying between them. This CDR3 has 13 residues. The germline gives CDR1 SGHRS, CDR2 YFSETQ. DNA for the CDR3: TGCGCCAGCATGAGAGGCACCCAAGAGACCCAGTACTTC. Protein: CASMRGTQETQYF.

There are many counts of this clonotype. V is TRBV7-9 and J is TRBJ2-1; 7 nucleotides agree with TRBD2. This CDR3 contains 11 residues. Germline CDR1 is SEHNR and CDR2 is FQNEAQ (reference sequence). Trimming took 8 bases from V and 8 from J; bases not matched to a gene: 3. For the CDR3, the DNA is TGTGCCAGCGGACTAGTGTATGAGCAGTTCTTC. As protein: CASGLVYEQFF.

This clonotype was seen at least ten times. The chain employs TRBV5-1 and TRBJ1-2, with 8 nucleotides matching TRBD1. The V segment lost 1 base and the J segment 9 bases; nucleotides outside the gene matches: 2. This CDR3 is built from 12 residues. The germline V gene has CDR1 SGHRS and CDR2 YFSETQ. The CDR3 sequence is CASSLRTGSYTF. The CDR3 DNA reads TGCGCCAGCAGCTTGCGGACAGGGAGCTACACCTTC. The full variable domain, its missing parts supplied by reference TRBV5-1 and TRBJ1-2, is KAGVTQTPRYLIKTRGQQVTLSCSPISGHRSVSWYQQTPGQGLQFLFEYFSETQRNKGNFPGRFSGRQFSNSRSEMNVSTLELGDSALYLCASSLRTGSYTFGSGTRLTVV.

This clonotype was found many times. The chain uses TRBV5-1 and TRBJ2-7; 9 bases agree with TRBD2. The CDR3 runs to 15 residues. The V segment lost 0 bases and the J segment 4 bases; nucleotides outside the gene matches: 5. CDR1 and CDR2 from the germline V gene are SGHRS and YFSETQ. CDR3 nucleotide sequence: TGCGCCAGCAGCTTGGTGTCTAGCGGGGTGTACGAGCAGTACTTC. It specifies CASSLVSSGVYEQYF. Full variable domain (remainder filled in from reference TRBV5-1 and TRBJ2-7): KAGVTQTPRYLIKTRGQQVTLSCSPISGHRSVSWYQQTPGQGLQFLFEYFSETQRNKGNFPGRFSGRQFSNSRSEMNVSTLELGDSALYLCASSLVSSGVYEQYFGPGTRLTVT.

In its sample, this clonotype was seen many times. The chain has TRBV6-2 or TRBV6-3 and TRBJ2-3; 9 bases are a match to TRBD1. The CDR3 runs to 14 residues. Germline V gene sequence: CDR1 MNHEY, CDR2 SVGEGT. The trim removed 7 bases at V and 3 bases at J, leaving 5 bases unmatched. CDR3 coding DNA: TGTGCCAGCACTGGACAGGGGAGAACAGATACGCAGTATTTT. Translated, it gives CASTGQGRTDTQYF.

This clonotype was recorded at least ten times. V is TRBV4-3 and J is TRBJ2-7; 7 positions agree with TRBD2. The J segment lost 4 bases and the V segment lost 0 bases, leaving 6 bases of the junction unmatched. Germline V gives CDR1 LGHNA, CDR2 YSLEER. The CDR3 sequence is 15 residues long. CDR3 in DNA: TGCGCCAGCAGCCAAGATAGGGACTACCAATACGAGCAGTACTTC. It codes for CASSQDRDYQYEQYF.

The table lists this clonotype with many counts. The rearrangement links TRBV20-1 to TRBJ2-7, with D perhaps being TRBD1 or TRBD2 (5 bases each). Germline CDR1 is DFQATT and CDR2 is SNEGSKA (reference sequence). This CDR3 is 13 amino acids long. The V end was cut by 3 bases, the J end by 0 bases, with 9 bases between. CDR3 nucleotides: TGCAGTGCTAGGGGGACCCCCTCCTACGAGCAGTACTTC. Its translation: CSARGTPSYEQYF.

This clonotype was observed at least ten times. V usage is TRBV6-5 and J usage is TRBJ2-5, with 10 nucleotides matching TRBD1. V dropped 4 bases and J dropped 2; count of bases not matched to a gene: 4. The CDR3 covers 15 residues. Germline values: CDR1 MNHEY, CDR2 SVGAGI. The CDR3 region is CASSLGQGTQETQYF. The CDR3 nucleotides read TGTGCCAGCAGTTTGGGACAGGGGACTCAAGAGACCCAGTACTTC.

This clonotype occurred many times. This sequence joins TRBV24-1 and TRBJ2-3; D perhaps matches TRBD2 (5 bases). Germline V CDR1 and CDR2: KGHDR, SFDVKD. The CDR3 consists of 15 residues. V shed 1 base and J shed 2 bases, with 9 bases lying between them. CDR3 in DNA: TGTGCCACCAGTGATTTAAGTCGGGACACAGATACGCAGTATTTT. Translated, it gives CATSDLSRDTDTQYF.

A word on this clonotype: This may come from a read error, since a much larger clone is one base off. The V call is TRBV5-4, the J call TRBJ2-2, with a possible D match to TRBD2 (6 bases). CDR1 and CDR2 from the germline V gene are SGHNT and YYREEE (reference sequence). The CDR3 is made up of 14 amino acids. Between the trimmed V and J ends, which lost 0 bases and 9 bases, there was a span of 12 bases. The CDR3 sequence: CASSLAGGARELFF. DNA of the CDR3: TGTGCCAGCAGCTTGGCCGGAGGGGCCAGGGAGCTGTTTTTT.